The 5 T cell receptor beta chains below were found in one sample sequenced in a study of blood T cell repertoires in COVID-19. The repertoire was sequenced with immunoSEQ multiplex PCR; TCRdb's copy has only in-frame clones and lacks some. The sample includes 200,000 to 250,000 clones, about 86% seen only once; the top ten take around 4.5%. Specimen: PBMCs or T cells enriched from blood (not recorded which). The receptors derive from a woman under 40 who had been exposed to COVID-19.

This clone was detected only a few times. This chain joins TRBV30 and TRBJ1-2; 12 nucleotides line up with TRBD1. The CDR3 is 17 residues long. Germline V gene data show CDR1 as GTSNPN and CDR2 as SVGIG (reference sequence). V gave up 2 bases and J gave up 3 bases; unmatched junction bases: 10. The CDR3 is CAWSRGAGTGGYYGYTF. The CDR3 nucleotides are TGTGCCTGGAGTCGCGGGGCCGGGACAGGGGGCTACTATGGCTACACCTTC.

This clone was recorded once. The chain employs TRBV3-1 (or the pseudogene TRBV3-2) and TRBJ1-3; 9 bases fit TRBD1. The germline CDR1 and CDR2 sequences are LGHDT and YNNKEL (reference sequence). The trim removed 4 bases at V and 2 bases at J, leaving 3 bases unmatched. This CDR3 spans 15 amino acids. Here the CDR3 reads CASSPRDRAGNTIYF. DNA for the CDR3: TGTGCCAGCAGCCCCCGGGACAGGGCTGGAAACACCATATATTTT.

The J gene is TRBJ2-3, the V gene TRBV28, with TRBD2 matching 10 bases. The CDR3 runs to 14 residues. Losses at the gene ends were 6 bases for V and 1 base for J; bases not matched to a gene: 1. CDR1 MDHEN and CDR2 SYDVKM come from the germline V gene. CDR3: CASSGTSGTDTQYF. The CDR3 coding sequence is TGTGCCAGCAGCGGGACTAGCGGCACAGATACGCAGTATTTT.

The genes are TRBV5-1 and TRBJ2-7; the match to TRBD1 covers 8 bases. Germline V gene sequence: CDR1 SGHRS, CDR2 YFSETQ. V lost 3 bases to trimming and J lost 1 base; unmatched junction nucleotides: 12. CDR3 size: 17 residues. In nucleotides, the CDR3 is TGCGCCAGCAGCTACCCGCGGACAGGGCTCCCTTCCTACGAGCAGTACTTC. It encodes CASSYPRTGLPSYEQYF.

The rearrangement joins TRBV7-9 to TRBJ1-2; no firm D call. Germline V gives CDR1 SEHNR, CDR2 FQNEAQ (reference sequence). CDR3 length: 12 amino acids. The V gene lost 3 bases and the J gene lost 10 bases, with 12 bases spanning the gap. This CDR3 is CASSLSGIDYTF. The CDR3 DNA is TGTGCCAGCAGCTTGTCCGGGATTGACTACACCTTC. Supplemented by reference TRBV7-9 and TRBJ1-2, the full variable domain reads DTGVSQNPRHKITKRGQNVTFRCDPISEHNRLYWYRQTLGQGPEFLTYFQNEAQLEKSRLLSDRFSAERPKGSFSTLEIQRTEQGDSAMYLCASSLSGIDYTFGSGTRLTVV.